The next 26 T cell receptor beta chains were all read from a single sample in a study of long-term antiretroviral therapy in people with HIV. It was version v3.0 of the immunoSEQ assay that was run at survey level. Produced via immunoSEQ multiplex PCR; TCRdb's table is partial and in-frame only. Among about 42,000 clones, around nine tenths were seen once, and the ten largest hold around 5%. The sample in question was unsorted PBMCs, obtained 0.1 years before starting antiretroviral therapy. The receptors derive from a woman between 45 and 60 years old with HIV.

The chain joins TRBV6-5 to TRBJ2-5, with 8 bases fitting TRBD1. Unmatched junction bases numbered 5, after V lost 6 bases and J lost 5 bases. The CDR3 length is 13 residues. From germline, CDR1 is MNHEY and CDR2 SVGAGI. The CDR3 DNA is TGTGCCAGCAGGCAGGGGGCGGTCGAGACCCAGTACTTC. It encodes CASRQGAVETQYF.

V is TRBV18 and J is TRBJ2-2; the D gene is possibly TRBD2 (5 bases). The germline V gene encodes CDR1 KGHSH and CDR2 LQKENI. The CDR3 loop spans 17 amino acids. Between the trimmed V and J ends, which lost 3 bases and 5 bases, there was a span of 19 bases. This CDR3 is CASSPYPLAGSTGELFF. The CDR3 DNA reads as TGTGCCAGCTCACCGTATCCTCTAGCTGGGTCGACCGGGGAGCTGTTTTTT.

This clone was picked up one time. The chain carries TRBV5-8 and TRBJ2-1; tentatively, D is TRBD1 (6 bases). The germline gives CDR1 SGHTS, CDR2 YDEGEE. This CDR3 has 12 amino acids. V was cut by 5 bases and J by 8 bases, with 11 bases left in between. CDR3 residues: CASRSQGDEQFF. The CDR3 DNA is TGTGCCAGCAGATCACAGGGAGATGAGCAGTTCTTC.

The chain joins TRBV7-2 to TRBJ2-1, with 10 bases matching TRBD2. J gave up 6 bases and V 3 bases, and 8 bases lay outside the gene matches. This CDR3 is built from 16 residues. Germline CDR1 is SGHTA and CDR2 is FQGNSA. CDR3 sequence: CASSFSLAGEVNEQFF. The CDR3 DNA is TGTGCCAGCAGCTTCTCGCTAGCGGGGGAGGTCAATGAGCAGTTCTTC.

This clone was recorded only once. The J gene is TRBJ1-1, the V gene TRBV19; D may be TRBD1 (6 bases). The CDR3 sequence is 14 residues long. V lost 1 base and J 4 bases, leaving 10 bases between the germline ends. Germline CDR1 is LNHDA and CDR2 is SQIVND (reference sequence). The CDR3 DNA is TGTGCCAGTAGTATAGTTGGGGGCGGCACTGAAGCTTTCTTT. Protein sequence: CASSIVGGGTEAFF.

J is TRBJ2-3 and V is TRBV7-2, with D possibly being TRBD1 or TRBD2 (6 bases each). CDR1 is SGHTA, CDR2 FQGNSA, per germline. Trimming left V 5 bases short and J 1 base short, with 16 bases between. The CDR3 is made up of 16 amino acids. The CDR3 loop is CASSVLLRGGTDTQYF. CDR3 bases: TGTGCCAGCAGCGTGCTCTTGAGGGGGGGCACAGATACGCAGTATTTT.

This clone has just a few counts. V and J are TRBV4-1 and TRBJ1-6, with 9 bases lining up with TRBD1. The ends lost 4 bases at V and 6 bases at J; junction bases unmatched: 13. There are 18 residues in the CDR3. Germline values: CDR1 MGHRA, CDR2 YSYEKL. The CDR3 reads CASSRFPGQGSLNSPLHF. DNA for the CDR3: TGCGCCAGCAGCCGCTTTCCGGGACAGGGCAGTCTTAATTCACCCCTCCACTTT.

This sequence joins TRBV6-1 and TRBJ1-2; 8 positions agree with TRBD1. Germline CDR1 is MNHNS and CDR2 is SASEGT. After removal of 6 bases from V and 4 bases from J, the junction contained 1 base not matched to a gene. The CDR3 totals 12 residues. CDR3: CASSTGGYGYTF. For the CDR3, the DNA is TGTGCCAGCAGCACAGGGGGCTATGGCTACACCTTC.

V and J are TRBV7-8 and TRBJ2-3; 8 bases map to TRBD1. With V trimmed by 4 bases and J by 9 bases, 3 bases remained unmatched. Germline assignment: CDR1 SGHVS and CDR2 FQNEAQ. This CDR3 is built from 12 residues. The CDR3, as DNA: TGTGCCAGCAGCTATGACAGGGGAACGCAGTATTTT. As protein: CASSYDRGTQYF. Full variable domain (remainder filled in from reference TRBV7-8 and TRBJ2-3): GAGVSQSPRYKVAKRGQDVALRCDPISGHVSLFWYQQALGQGPEFLTYFQNEAQLDKSGLPSDRFFAERPEGSVSTLKIQRTQQEDSAVYLCASSYDRGTQYFGPGTRLTVL.

The chain joins TRBV10-3 to TRBJ1-1; TRBD1 matches 9 bases. With V trimmed by 10 bases and J by 4 bases, 10 bases remained unmatched. This CDR3 spans 14 amino acids. Germline CDR1 and CDR2: ENHRY and SYGVKD. Here the CDR3 DNA reads TGTGCCAGCTTGGACAGGGGTGACGCCACTGAAGCTTTCTTT. Protein sequence: CASLDRGDATEAFF.

DNA of the CDR3: TGTGCCAGCAGCCACTCCGACAGGGGGCGCGCGGAGACCCAGTACTTC. Translation: CASSHSDRGRAETQYF. The J gene is TRBJ2-5, the V gene TRBV13, with 10 bases lining up with TRBD1. Unmatched junction bases numbered 11, after V lost 5 bases and J lost 5 bases. The CDR3 runs 16 residues. Germline V lookup: CDR1 PRHDT, CDR2 FYEKMQ (reference sequence).

The chain links TRBV9 to TRBJ2-1; maybe TRBD1 (8 bases). The germline V gene encodes CDR1 SGDLS and CDR2 YYNGEE. V gave up 3 bases and J gave up 9 bases, with 19 bases separating them. The CDR3 is 15 residues long. The CDR3 loop reads CASSEREYRGGEQFF. CDR3 DNA: TGTGCCAGCAGCGAGAGAGAATACAGGGGGGGTGAGCAGTTCTTC.

J is TRBJ2-7 and V is TRBV9; TRBD1 might be the D (6 bases). Germline CDR1 and CDR2: SGDLS and YYNGEE. The CDR3 is 15 residues long. V lost 0 bases to trimming and J lost 0 bases, with 10 bases between them. CDR3 nucleotides: TGTGCCAGCAGCGTAGGAGACAGGCTCTCCTACGAGCAGTACTTC. Its translation: CASSVGDRLSYEQYF.

The chain combines TRBV23-1 with TRBJ2-7; 9 bases are shared with TRBD1. TRBV23-1 is an ORF for which the function is uncertain. The CDR3 consists of 16 residues. V lost 3 bases to trimming and J lost 3 bases; unmatched junction nucleotides: 9. The CDR3 spells CASSHLPGQGFYEQYF. CDR3 in DNA: TGCGCCAGCAGTCACCTCCCGGGACAGGGCTTCTACGAGCAGTACTTC.

The chain links TRBV5-1 to TRBJ2-5, with TRBD2 matching 14 bases. J lost 5 bases, V lost 2 bases, and 5 bases had no gene match. The CDR3 loop spans 16 amino acids. Looked up from germline, CDR1 is SGHRS and CDR2 is YFSETQ. The CDR3 DNA sequence: TGCGCCAGCAGCTTCTCCCGGACTAGCGGGGGGGAGACCCAGTACTTC. It specifies CASSFSRTSGGETQYF.

V is TRBV6-1 and J is TRBJ2-7; 7 bases fit TRBD1. V was clipped by 0 bases and J by 1 base; unmatched bases: 6. Germline V gene data show CDR1 as MNHNS and CDR2 as SASEGT. The CDR3 totals 16 residues. The CDR3 region is CASSEAGQKASYEQYF. In nucleotides, the CDR3 is TGTGCCAGCAGTGAAGCGGGACAGAAGGCTTCCTACGAGCAGTACTTC.

The sample holds a few counts of this clone. V gene TRBV25-1 combines with J gene TRBJ1-1, with 10 bases identical to TRBD1. The germline V gene encodes CDR1 MGHDK and CDR2 SYGVNS. After removal of 8 bases from V and 4 bases from J, the junction contained 7 bases not matched to a gene. The CDR3 is made up of 14 amino acids. The CDR3 sequence: CASVTGTGATEAFF. For the CDR3, the DNA is TGTGCCAGCGTAACCGGGACAGGGGCCACTGAAGCTTTCTTT.

V is TRBV9 and J is TRBJ2-5; 11 bases line up with TRBD2. The V gene's germline CDR1 is SGDLS and CDR2 YYNGEE. The CDR3 is 18 residues long. J gave up 1 base and V 1 base, and 9 bases lay outside the gene matches. CDR3 coding DNA: TGTGCCAGCAGCGTATCCCTCACTAGCGGGGGTAGCCAAGAGACCCAGTACTTC. This encodes CASSVSLTSGGSQETQYF.

The V and J genes are TRBV15 and TRBJ2-5; TRBD1 matches at 7 bases. V lost 4 bases and J lost 1; bases outside the gene matches: 3. Germline CDR1 is LNHNV and CDR2 is YYDKDF (reference sequence). The CDR3 contains 14 residues. The CDR3 DNA reads as TGTGCCACCAGCATCCGACAGGGCCAAGAGACCCAGTACTTC. Protein sequence: CATSIRQGQETQYF.

The chain combines TRBV11-3 with TRBJ2-1; 7 nucleotides match TRBD2. This CDR3 spans 12 amino acids. Germline trimming cut 2 bases from V and 9 bases from J; bases unmatched to any gene: 1. Looked up from germline, CDR1 is SGHNT and CDR2 is YENEEA. The CDR3 DNA reads TGTGCCAGCAGCTTAATAGCGGGTGAGCAGTTCTTC. Amino acid sequence: CASSLIAGEQFF.

The gene calls are TRBV5-1 and TRBJ2-4; 14 positions agree with TRBD2. The ends lost 4 bases at V and 5 bases at J; junction bases unmatched: 5. CDR1 and CDR2 from the germline V gene are SGHRS and YFSETQ. The CDR3 totals 16 residues. The DNA of the CDR3 is TGCGCCAGCAGCGTTGGGACTAGCGGGGGACAAAACATTCAGTACTTC. It is translated as CASSVGTSGGQNIQYF.

The chain joins TRBV4-3 to TRBJ2-7, with TRBD1 matching 10 bases. V dropped 0 bases and J dropped 5; count of bases not matched to a gene: 7. CDR3 size: 16 residues. Germline CDR1 reads LGHNA; CDR2 reads YSLEER. CDR3 protein: CASSQDWGTGDDEQYF. In DNA, the CDR3 is TGCGCCAGCAGCCAAGATTGGGGGACAGGGGACGACGAGCAGTACTTC.

The genes are TRBV11-1 and TRBJ2-7; 8 positions agree with TRBD1. Germline trimming cut 3 bases from V and 6 bases from J; bases unmatched to any gene: 4. The CDR3 totals 13 residues. Germline CDR1 and CDR2: SGHAT and FQDESV (reference sequence). CDR3 DNA sequence: TGTGCCAGCAGCTTGGACAGGGCTCCCGAGCAGTACTTC. Its translation: CASSLDRAPEQYF.

V and J are TRBV27 and TRBJ2-1; no clear D. Germline V lookup: CDR1 MNHEY, CDR2 SMNVEV (reference sequence). The CDR3 is 14 amino acids. The V gene lost 8 bases and the J gene lost 8 bases, with 19 bases spanning the gap. This chain's CDR3 is CASRRSPLWDEQFF. CDR3 in DNA: TGTGCCAGCCGAAGAAGTCCCCTTTGGGATGAGCAGTTCTTC.

The V and J genes are TRBV19 and TRBJ1-2; 7 nucleotides agree with TRBD1. The CDR3 length is 12 residues. Germline V CDR1 and CDR2: LNHDA, SQIVND (reference sequence). V lost 3 bases, J lost 8 bases, and 3 bases stayed unmatched. The CDR3 nucleotides read TGTGCCAGTAGTATCTACAGGGGCGGCTACACCTTC. This translates into CASSIYRGGYTF.

V usage is TRBV4-3 and J usage is TRBJ1-1; D gene ambiguous. V shed 0 bases and J shed 4 bases, with 9 bases lying between them. This CDR3 has 14 residues. In germline, CDR1 is LGHNA, CDR2 YSLEER. The CDR3 region has the DNA TGCGCCAGCAGCCAAGATCGAGGGAGCACTGAAGCTTTCTTT. It is translated as CASSQDRGSTEAFF.